The next 7 T cell receptor beta chains were all read from a single sample in a study of cytomegalovirus exposure and HLA in healthy donors. The method was immunoSEQ multiplex PCR; TCRdb's version includes in-frame clones alone and lacks a portion of them. The sample yields more than 250,000 clones, about 85% seen once. The sequenced sample consisted of PBMCs. The origin of the receptors is a woman aged 25 to 39 in good health and CMV-seropositive.

This clone is a singleton in its sample. The chain is built from TRBV13 and TRBJ2-1, with 8 bases that match TRBD2. The CDR3 has 15 residues. Germline trimming cut 3 bases from V and 7 bases from J; bases unmatched to any gene: 8. Germline values: CDR1 PRHDT, CDR2 FYEKMQ (reference sequence). CDR3 bases: TGTGCCAGCAGCTTCGGGGGGGCGATAAGAAATGAGCAGTTCTTC. Its protein product is CASSFGGAIRNEQFF. Filled out from reference TRBV13 and TRBJ2-1, the complete variable domain reads AAGVIQSPRHLIKEKRETATLKCYPIPRHDTVYWYQQGPGQDPQFLISFYEKMQSDKGSIPDRFSAQQFSDYHSELNMSSLELGDSALYFCASSFGGAIRNEQFFGPGTRLTVL.

This clone showed up just once. The V gene is TRBV28, the J gene TRBJ2-7; D is perhaps TRBD1 or TRBD2 (7 bases each). Germline loops: CDR1 MDHEN, CDR2 SYDVKM. V shed 7 bases and J shed 0 bases, with 16 bases lying between them. CDR3 length equals 15 residues. The CDR3 DNA follows: TGTGCCAGCACCACTCCCAGGGGGGGCTCCTACGAGCAGTACTTC. This translates into CASTTPRGGSYEQYF.

The chain recombines TRBV7-8 with TRBJ2-7, with 8 bases lining up with TRBD1. V was pared by 5 bases and J by 3 bases, with 12 bases of the junction left unmatched. The CDR3 length is 16 residues. CDR1 SGHVS and CDR2 FQNEAQ come from the germline V gene. The chain's CDR3 is CASSPGIRTGIYEQYF. For the CDR3, the DNA is TGTGCCAGCAGCCCCGGTATCAGGACAGGGATCTACGAGCAGTACTTC.

The chain recombines TRBV9 with TRBJ1-2; TRBD1 matches 7 bases. Germline loops: CDR1 SGDLS, CDR2 YYNGEE. There are 15 residues in the CDR3. The V gene end was trimmed by 3 bases and the J gene end by 5 bases; junction bases not matched to a gene: 10. The CDR3 DNA follows: TGTGCCAGCAGCGGAGAGGGGGCGAGGGGGTATGGCTACACCTTC. Encoded protein: CASSGEGARGYGYTF.

This CDR3 is CASSYAGTGPNEKLFF. CDR3 DNA: TGTGCCAGCAGTTACGCAGGGACAGGGCCTAATGAAAAACTGTTTTTT. V and J are TRBV6-5 and TRBJ1-4; 9 nucleotides line up with TRBD1. The CDR3 is made up of 16 amino acids. Germline trimming cut 2 bases from V and 3 bases from J; bases unmatched to any gene: 4. Germline assignment: CDR1 MNHEY and CDR2 SVGAGI.

This clone was seen once. J is TRBJ2-5 and V is TRBV5-4; the D is unclear. Looked up from germline, CDR1 is SGHNT and CDR2 is YYREEE (reference sequence). Trimming shortened V by 5 bases and J by 0 bases, and 8 bases separated the two germline ends. There are 13 residues in the CDR3. The DNA for the CDR3 is TGTGCCAGCAGTAACTCGGACCAAGAGACCCAGTACTTC. Protein sequence: CASSNSDQETQYF.

The rearrangement links TRBV7-6 to TRBJ2-5; 11 nucleotides match TRBD2. Germline trimming cut 4 bases from V and 1 base from J; bases unmatched to any gene: 8. CDR1 and CDR2 from the germline V gene are SGHVS and FNYEAQ. The CDR3 is 17 amino acids. In DNA form, the CDR3 reads TGTGCCAGCAGCTCCTCACCACTAGCGGGGGCCCAAGAGACCCAGTACTTC. Translation gives CASSSSPLAGAQETQYF.